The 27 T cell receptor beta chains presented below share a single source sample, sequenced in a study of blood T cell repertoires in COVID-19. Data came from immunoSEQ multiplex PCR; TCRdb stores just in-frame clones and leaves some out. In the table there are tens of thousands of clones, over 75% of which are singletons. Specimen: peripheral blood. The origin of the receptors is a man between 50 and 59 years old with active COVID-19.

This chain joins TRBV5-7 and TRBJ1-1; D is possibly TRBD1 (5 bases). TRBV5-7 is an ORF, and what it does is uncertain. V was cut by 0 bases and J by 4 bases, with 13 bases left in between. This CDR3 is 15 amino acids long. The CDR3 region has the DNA TGTGCCAGCAGCTTGGTCCTGGGGCGACCCACTGAAGCTTTCTTT. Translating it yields CASSLVLGRPTEAFF.

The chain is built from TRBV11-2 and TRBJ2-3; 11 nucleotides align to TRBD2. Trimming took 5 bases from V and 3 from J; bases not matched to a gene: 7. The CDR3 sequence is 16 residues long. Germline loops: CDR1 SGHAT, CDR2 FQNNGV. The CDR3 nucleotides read TGTGCCAGCAGCCCAACTAGCGGGAGTAGAACAGATACGCAGTATTTT. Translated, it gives CASSPTSGSRTDTQYF.

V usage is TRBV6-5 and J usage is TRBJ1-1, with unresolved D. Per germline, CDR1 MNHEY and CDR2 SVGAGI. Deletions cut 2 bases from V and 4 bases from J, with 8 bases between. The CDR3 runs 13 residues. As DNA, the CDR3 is TGTGCCAGCAGTTACAAGTGGGCCACTGAAGCTTTCTTT. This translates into CASSYKWATEAFF.

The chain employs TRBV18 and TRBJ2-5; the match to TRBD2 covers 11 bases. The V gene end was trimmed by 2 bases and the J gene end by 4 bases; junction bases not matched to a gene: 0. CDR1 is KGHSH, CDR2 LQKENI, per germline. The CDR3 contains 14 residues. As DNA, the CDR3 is TGTGCCAGCTCACCAGGACTAGCGGGAGAGACCCAGTACTTC. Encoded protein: CASSPGLAGETQYF.

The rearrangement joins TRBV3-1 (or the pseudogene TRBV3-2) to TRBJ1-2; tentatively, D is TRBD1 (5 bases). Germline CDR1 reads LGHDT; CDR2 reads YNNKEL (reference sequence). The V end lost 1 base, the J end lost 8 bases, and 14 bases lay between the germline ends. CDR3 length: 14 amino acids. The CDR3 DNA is TGTGCCAGCAGCCAAGTAGGGGCGACCGGCGGCTACACCTTC. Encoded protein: CASSQVGATGGYTF.

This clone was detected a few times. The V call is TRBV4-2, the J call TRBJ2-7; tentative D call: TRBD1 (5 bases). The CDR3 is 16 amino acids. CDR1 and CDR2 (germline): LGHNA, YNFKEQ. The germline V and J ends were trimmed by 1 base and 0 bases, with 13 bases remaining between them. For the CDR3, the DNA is TGTGCCAGCAGCCAAGGGGGCAGCCAGAGCTCCTACGAGCAGTACTTC. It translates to CASSQGGSQSSYEQYF.

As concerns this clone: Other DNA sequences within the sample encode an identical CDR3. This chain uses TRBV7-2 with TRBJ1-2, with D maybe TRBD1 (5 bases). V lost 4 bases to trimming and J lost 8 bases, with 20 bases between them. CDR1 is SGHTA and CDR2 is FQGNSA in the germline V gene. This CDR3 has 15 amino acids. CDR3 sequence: CASSSYFGGEGGYTF. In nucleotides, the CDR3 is TGTGCCAGCAGCTCCTACTTTGGAGGGGAGGGGGGCTACACCTTC.

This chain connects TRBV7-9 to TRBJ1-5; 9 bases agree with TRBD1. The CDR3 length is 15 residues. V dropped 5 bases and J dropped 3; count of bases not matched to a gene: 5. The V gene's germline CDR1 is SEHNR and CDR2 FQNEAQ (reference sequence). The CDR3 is CASSLGTGLNQPQHF. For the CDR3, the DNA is TGTGCCAGCAGCCTCGGGACAGGGCTCAATCAGCCCCAGCATTTT.

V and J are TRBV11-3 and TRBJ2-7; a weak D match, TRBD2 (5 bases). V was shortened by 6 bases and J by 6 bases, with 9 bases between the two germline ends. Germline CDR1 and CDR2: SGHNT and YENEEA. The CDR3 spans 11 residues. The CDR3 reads CASRDLGEQYV. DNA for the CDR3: TGTGCCAGCAGGGACTTAGGCGAGCAGTACGTC.

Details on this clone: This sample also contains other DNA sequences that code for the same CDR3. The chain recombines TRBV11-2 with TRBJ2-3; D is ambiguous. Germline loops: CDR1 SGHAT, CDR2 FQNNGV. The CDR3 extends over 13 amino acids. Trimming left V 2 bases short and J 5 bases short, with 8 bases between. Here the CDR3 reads CASSLTPGDTQYF. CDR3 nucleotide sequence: TGTGCCAGCAGCTTAACCCCCGGAGATACGCAGTATTTT.

The DNA of the CDR3 is TGCGCCAGCAGTCACCCTAGCGGGAGAGACGGTACGCAGTATTTT. This encodes CASSHPSGRDGTQYF. J is TRBJ2-3 and V is TRBV10-1; 10 bases align to TRBD2. This CDR3 region has 15 residues. Germline V gives CDR1 WNHNN, CDR2 SYGVQD (reference sequence). With V trimmed by 5 bases and J by 8 bases, 10 bases remained unmatched.

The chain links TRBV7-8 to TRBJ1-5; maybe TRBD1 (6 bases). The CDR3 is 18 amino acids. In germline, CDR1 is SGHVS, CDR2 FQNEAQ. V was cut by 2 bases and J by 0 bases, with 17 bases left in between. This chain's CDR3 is CASSLSLQGRGSNQPQHF. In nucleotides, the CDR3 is TGTGCCAGCAGCTTAAGTCTACAGGGAAGGGGTAGCAATCAGCCCCAGCATTTT. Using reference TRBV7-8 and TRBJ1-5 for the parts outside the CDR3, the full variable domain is GAGVSQSPRYKVAKRGQDVALRCDPISGHVSLFWYQQALGQGPEFLTYFQNEAQLDKSGLPSDRFFAERPEGSVSTLKIQRTQQEDSAVYLCASSLSLQGRGSNQPQHFGDGTRLSIL.

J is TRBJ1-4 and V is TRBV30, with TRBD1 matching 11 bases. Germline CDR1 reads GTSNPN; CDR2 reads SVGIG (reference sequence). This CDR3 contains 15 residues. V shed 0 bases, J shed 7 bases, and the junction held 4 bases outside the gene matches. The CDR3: CAWSVGGTGGEKLFF. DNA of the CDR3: TGTGCCTGGAGTGTAGGGGGGACAGGGGGTGAAAAACTGTTTTTT.

The CDR3 DNA reads as TGTGCCAGCAGCCCCAGGGGGCGGTCCTACAATGAGCAGTTCTTC. Amino acid sequence: CASSPRGRSYNEQFF. This chain uses TRBV11-3 with TRBJ2-1, with TRBD1 matching 8 bases. V dropped 5 bases and J dropped 1; count of bases not matched to a gene: 4. Germline V CDR1 and CDR2: SGHNT, YENEEA. This CDR3 region has 15 residues.

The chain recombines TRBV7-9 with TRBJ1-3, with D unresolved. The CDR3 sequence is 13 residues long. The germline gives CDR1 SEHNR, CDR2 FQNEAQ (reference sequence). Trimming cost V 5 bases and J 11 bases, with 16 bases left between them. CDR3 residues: CASSPPRLRAIYF. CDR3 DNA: TGTGCCAGCAGCCCCCCCCGTCTTCGGGCCATATATTTT.

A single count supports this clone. The CDR3 here is CASSRTGLPGGEYF. Here the CDR3 DNA reads TGTGCCAGCAGCCGTACGGGACTCCCAGGCGGGGAGTACTTC. This rearrangement joins TRBV11-2 to TRBJ2-7, with D possibly TRBD2 on 6 matching bases. The CDR3 spans 14 residues. Per germline, CDR1 SGHAT and CDR2 FQNNGV. V lost 5 bases and J lost 11, with 22 bases in between. Using reference TRBV11-2 and TRBJ2-7 for the parts outside the CDR3, the full variable domain is EAGVAQSPRYKIIEKRQSVAFWCNPISGHATLYWYQQILGQGPKLLIQFQNNGVVDDSQLPKDRFSAERLKGVDSTLKIQPAKLEDSAVYLCASSRTGLPGGEYFGPGTRLTVT.

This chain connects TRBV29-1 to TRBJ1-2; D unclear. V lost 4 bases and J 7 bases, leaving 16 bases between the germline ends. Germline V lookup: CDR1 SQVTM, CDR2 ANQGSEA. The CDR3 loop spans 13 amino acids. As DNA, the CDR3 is TGCAGCGTTGGTTCCGATGTGGAGCGTGGCTACACCTTC. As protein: CSVGSDVERGYTF. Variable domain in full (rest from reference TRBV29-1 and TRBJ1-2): SAVISQKPSRDICQRGTSLTIQCQVDSQVTMMFWYRQQPGQSLTLIATANQGSEATYESGFVIDKFPISRPNLTFSTLTVSNMSPEDSSIYLCSVGSDVERGYTFGSGTRLTVV.

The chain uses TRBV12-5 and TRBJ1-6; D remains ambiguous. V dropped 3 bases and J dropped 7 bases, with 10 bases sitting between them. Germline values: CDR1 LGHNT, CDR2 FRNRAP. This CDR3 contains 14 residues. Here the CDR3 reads CASGLSAGNSPLHF. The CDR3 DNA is TGTGCTAGTGGTTTATCAGCCGGGAATTCACCCCTCCACTTT.

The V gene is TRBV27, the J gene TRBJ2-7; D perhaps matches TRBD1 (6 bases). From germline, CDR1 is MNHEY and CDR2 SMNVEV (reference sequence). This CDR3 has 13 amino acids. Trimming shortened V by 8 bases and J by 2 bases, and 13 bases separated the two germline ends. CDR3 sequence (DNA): TGTGCCAGCGCCGGGACAATTACCTACGAGCAGTACTTC. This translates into CASAGTITYEQYF.

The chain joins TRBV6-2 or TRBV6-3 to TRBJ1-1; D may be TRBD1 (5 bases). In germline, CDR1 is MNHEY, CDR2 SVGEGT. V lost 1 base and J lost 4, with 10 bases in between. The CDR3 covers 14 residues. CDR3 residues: CASSYYAGGTEAFF. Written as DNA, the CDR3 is TGTGCCAGCAGTTACTATGCGGGGGGCACTGAAGCTTTCTTT.

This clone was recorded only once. The CDR3 DNA is TGTGCCAGCAGTGACTCCGGGACAGGGGTCCACACTGAAGCTTTCTTT. As protein: CASSDSGTGVHTEAFF. V and J are TRBV6-4 and TRBJ1-1; TRBD1 agrees at 10 bases. V gave up 0 bases and J gave up 3 bases; unmatched junction bases: 4. The CDR3 spans 16 residues. Germline lookup yields CDR1 MRHNA and CDR2 SNTAGT.

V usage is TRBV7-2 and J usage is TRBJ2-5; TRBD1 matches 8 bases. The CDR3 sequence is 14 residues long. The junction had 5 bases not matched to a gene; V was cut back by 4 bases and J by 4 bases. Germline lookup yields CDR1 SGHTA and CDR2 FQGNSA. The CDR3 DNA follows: TGTGCCAGCAGCTCAGACAGGGGCCGAGAGACCCAGTACTTC. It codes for CASSSDRGRETQYF.

This CDR3 is CASSSTGVGEQYF. CDR3 coding DNA: TGTGCCAGCAGCTCAACGGGGGTCGGCGAGCAGTACTTC. This rearrangement joins TRBV7-2 to TRBJ2-7; TRBD2 might be the D (6 bases). V lost 4 bases, J lost 6 bases, and 13 bases lay in between. This CDR3 has 13 amino acids. CDR1 is SGHTA, CDR2 FQGNSA, per germline.

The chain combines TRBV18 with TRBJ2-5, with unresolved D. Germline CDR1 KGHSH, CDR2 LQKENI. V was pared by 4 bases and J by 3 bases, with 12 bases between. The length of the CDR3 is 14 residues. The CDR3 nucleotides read TGTGCCAGCTCACGGCTTAGAGACAAAGAGACCCAGTACTTC. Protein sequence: CASSRLRDKETQYF. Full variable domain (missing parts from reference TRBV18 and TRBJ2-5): NAGVMQNPRHLVRRRGQEARLRCSPMKGHSHVYWYRQLPEEGLKFMVYLQKENIIDESGMPKERFSAEFPKEGPSILRIQQVVRGDSAAYFCASSRLRDKETQYFGPGTRLLVL.

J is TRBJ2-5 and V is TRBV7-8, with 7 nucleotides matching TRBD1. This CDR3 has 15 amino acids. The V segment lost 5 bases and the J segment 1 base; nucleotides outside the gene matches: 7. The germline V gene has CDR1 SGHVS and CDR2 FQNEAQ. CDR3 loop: CASSPNRGRQETQYF. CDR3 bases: TGTGCCAGCAGCCCGAACAGGGGTCGCCAAGAGACCCAGTACTTC.

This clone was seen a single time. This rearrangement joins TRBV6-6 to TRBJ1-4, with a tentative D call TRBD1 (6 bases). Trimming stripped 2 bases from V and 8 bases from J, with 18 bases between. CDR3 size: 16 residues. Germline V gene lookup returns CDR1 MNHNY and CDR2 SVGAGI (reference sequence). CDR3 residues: CASSYNPPGGGEKLFF. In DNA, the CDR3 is TGTGCCAGCAGTTACAACCCCCCGGGGGGGGGCGAAAAACTGTTTTTT.

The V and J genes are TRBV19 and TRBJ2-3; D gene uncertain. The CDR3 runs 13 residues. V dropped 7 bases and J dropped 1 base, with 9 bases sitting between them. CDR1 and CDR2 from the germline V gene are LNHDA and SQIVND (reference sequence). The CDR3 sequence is CASNLVGTDTQYF. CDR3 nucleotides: TGTGCCAGTAATCTAGTAGGCACAGATACGCAGTATTTT.